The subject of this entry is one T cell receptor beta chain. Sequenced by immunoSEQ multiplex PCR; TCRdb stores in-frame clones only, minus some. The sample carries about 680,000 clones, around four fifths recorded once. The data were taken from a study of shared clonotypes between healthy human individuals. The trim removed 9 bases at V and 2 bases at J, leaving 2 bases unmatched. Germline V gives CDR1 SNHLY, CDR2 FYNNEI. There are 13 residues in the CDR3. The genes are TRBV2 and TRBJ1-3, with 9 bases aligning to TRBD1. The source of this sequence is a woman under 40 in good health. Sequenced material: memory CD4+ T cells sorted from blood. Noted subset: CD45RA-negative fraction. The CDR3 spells CARGTGTGNTIYF. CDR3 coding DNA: TGTGCCAGGGGGACAGGGACTGGAAACACCATATATTTT.